The next 16 T cell receptor beta chains were all read from a single sample in a study of blood T cell repertoires in COVID-19. Using immunoSEQ multiplex PCR, the repertoire was profiled, and TCRdb retains in-frame clones only, with some absent. The sample has 80,000 to 100,000 clones; roughly 87% are singletons. What was sequenced was peripheral blood. The receptors here all came from a man aged 70 or older with acute or convalescent COVID-19.

The CDR3 sequence is CASSVDGGKNSPLHF. The CDR3 DNA follows: TGTGCCAGCAGCGTGGACGGAGGAAAGAATTCACCCCTCCACTTT. V is TRBV9 and J is TRBJ1-6; D unclear. Germline V gene lookup returns CDR1 SGDLS and CDR2 YYNGEE. Trimming left V 2 bases short and J 7 bases short, with 13 bases between. This CDR3 comprises 15 residues.

V and J are TRBV3-1 (or the pseudogene TRBV3-2) and TRBJ1-4; 7 nucleotides line up with TRBD1. Germline V gives CDR1 LGHDT, CDR2 YNNKEL (reference sequence). This CDR3 comprises 14 residues. V dropped 6 bases and J dropped 3; count of bases not matched to a gene: 4. The CDR3: CASRSGTANEKLFF. CDR3 DNA sequence: TGTGCCAGCAGGTCCGGGACAGCTAATGAAAAACTGTTTTTT.

As regards this clone: The sample carries other DNA sequences with the same CDR3. The chain has TRBV5-4 and TRBJ1-2; tentative D call: TRBD1 (6 bases). CDR1 and CDR2 (germline): SGHNT, YYREEE (reference sequence). This CDR3 has 14 amino acids. Trimming cost V 3 bases and J 1 base, with 10 bases left between them. DNA of the CDR3: TGTGCCAGCAGCTCGTTACAGGGTAACTATGGCTACACCTTC. Translating gives CASSSLQGNYGYTF.

The rearrangement links TRBV6-5 to TRBJ1-6; 9 bases match TRBD1. Trimming at V came to 2 bases and at J to 6 bases, leaving 2 bases not matched to a gene. The V gene's germline CDR1 is MNHEY and CDR2 SVGAGI. The CDR3 runs to 15 residues. Written as DNA, the CDR3 is TGTGCCAGCAGTTACGGGGACAGGGTTAATTCACCCCTCCACTTT. Protein product: CASSYGDRVNSPLHF.

The J gene is TRBJ1-2, the V gene TRBV28; 10 bases are a match to TRBD1. The CDR3 sequence is 16 residues long. Germline CDR1 reads MDHEN; CDR2 reads SYDVKM. V was pared by 5 bases and J by 2 bases, with 8 bases of the junction left unmatched. The DNA for the CDR3 is TGTGCCAGCAGTGAACCCGGGACAGGGGAGAACTATGGCTACACCTTC. Translated, it gives CASSEPGTGENYGYTF.

V gene TRBV6-5 combines with J gene TRBJ1-4; 8 positions match TRBD1. The CDR3 is 15 residues long. The V segment lost 5 bases and the J segment 7 bases; nucleotides outside the gene matches: 9. Germline CDR1 and CDR2: MNHEY and SVGAGI. The CDR3 spells CASSPRGPGIEKLFF. The CDR3 DNA sequence: TGTGCCAGCAGTCCCAGGGGGCCAGGGATTGAAAAACTGTTTTTT.

A single count supports this clone. This chain joins TRBV18 and TRBJ1-5; TRBD1 might be the D (5 bases). Per the germline V gene, CDR1 is KGHSH and CDR2 is LQKENI. CDR3 length: 13 residues. Trimming stripped 3 bases from V and 7 bases from J, with 10 bases between. Written as DNA, the CDR3 is TGTGCCAGCTCACCGACAGCCTCCCAGCCCCAGCATTTT. Translating gives CASSPTASQPQHF.

This chain uses TRBV7-9 with TRBJ1-1; TRBD1 might be the D (5 bases). The CDR3 consists of 13 residues. Trimming removed 5 bases from V and 2 bases from J, with 9 bases in between. Germline CDR1 and CDR2: SEHNR and FQNEAQ (reference sequence). In nucleotides, the CDR3 is TGTGCCAGCAGCCTTCAGGGAAACACTGAAGCTTTCTTT. Protein: CASSLQGNTEAFF.

The chain employs TRBV15 and TRBJ2-7, with unresolved D. Trimming cost V 0 bases and J 3 bases, with 6 bases left between them. This CDR3 region has 13 residues. CDR1 is LNHNV, CDR2 YYDKDF, per germline (reference sequence). The CDR3 reads CATSRDPGYEQYV. The CDR3 DNA reads TGTGCCACCAGCAGAGATCCGGGCTACGAGCAGTACGTC.

The rearrangement links TRBV11-2 to TRBJ2-3; 8 positions match TRBD2. Germline lookup yields CDR1 SGHAT and CDR2 FQNNGV. This CDR3 spans 16 amino acids. With V trimmed by 0 bases and J by 0 bases, 2 bases remained unmatched. DNA of the CDR3: TGTGCCAGCAGCTTAGAGATAGCGGGGAGCACAGATACGCAGTATTTT. Its translation is CASSLEIAGSTDTQYF.

This clone was counted between two and nine times. The CDR3 DNA sequence: TGTGCCAGCAGCCAGGAATACAGGGGGAATGGCTACACCTTC. It encodes CASSQEYRGNGYTF. The V gene is TRBV3-1 (or the pseudogene TRBV3-2), the J gene TRBJ1-2; 8 nucleotides agree with TRBD1. Trimming at V came to 3 bases and at J to 6 bases, leaving 6 bases not matched to a gene. Germline CDR1 is LGHDT and CDR2 is YNNKEL (reference sequence). The CDR3 sequence is 14 residues long.

The chain employs TRBV14 and TRBJ1-1; tentatively, D is TRBD1 (6 bases). The V and J ends lost 4 bases and 0 bases respectively, with 15 bases between them. Germline V gene sequence: CDR1 SGHDN, CDR2 FVKESK. This CDR3 comprises 16 residues. The CDR3 loop reads CASSRRGGAMNTEAFF. The DNA for the CDR3 is TGTGCCAGCAGCCGTCGAGGGGGGGCCATGAACACTGAAGCTTTCTTT.

The CDR3 nucleotides read TGTGCCAGCAGTCCCCTCCGGACTGCGGTTCTAGGAAACACCATATATTTT. Protein product: CASSPLRTAVLGNTIYF. The J gene is TRBJ1-3, the V gene TRBV28; D is uncertain. The length of the CDR3 is 17 residues. Germline V gene sequence: CDR1 MDHEN, CDR2 SYDVKM. With 5 bases removed from V and 4 bases from J, the gap between germline ends came to 21 bases.

This clone was seen only once. This chain joins TRBV28 and TRBJ2-7; D remains unclear. V lost 5 bases and J 3 bases, leaving 14 bases between the germline ends. The CDR3 contains 14 residues. Looked up from germline, CDR1 is MDHEN and CDR2 is SYDVKM. CDR3 sequence: CASSPLGLDYEQYV. CDR3 nucleotide sequence: TGTGCCAGCAGTCCGCTGGGCCTCGACTACGAGCAGTACGTC.

This chain joins TRBV5-5 and TRBJ2-6; unclear D gene. CDR1 is SGHKS, CDR2 YYEKEE, per germline (reference sequence). The V end lost 1 base, the J end lost 0 bases, and 14 bases lay between the germline ends. The CDR3 extends over 18 amino acids. CDR3 coding DNA: TGTGCCAGCAGCTTGTTATGGGCGTTCAGCTCTGGGGCCAACGTCCTGACTTTC. It yields the protein CASSLLWAFSSGANVLTF.

CDR3 sequence reads: CASSMMGQGATIAKNIQYF. The CDR3 DNA reads as TGTGCCAGTAGTATGATGGGACAGGGAGCAACAATAGCCAAAAACATTCAGTACTTC. The chain has TRBV19 and TRBJ2-4; 9 bases are a match to TRBD1. The length of the CDR3 is 19 residues. From germline, CDR1 is LNHDA and CDR2 SQIVND (reference sequence). V lost 3 bases to trimming and J lost 0 bases; unmatched junction nucleotides: 12.